This TCR beta chain was sequenced during a study of CD8+CD57+ T cells in acquired aplastic anemia. Overall study: On average, sorted CD4+ and CD8+ cells gave roughly 2.9 ug of DNA. Healthy donors gave about 10 million reads on average for CD4+ cells.

The CDR3 is made up of 16 amino acids. V gave up 1 base and J gave up 3 bases, with 13 bases separating them. CDR1 is SGHVS and CDR2 is FQNEAQ in the germline V gene. Profiles of TCR beta VDJ and CDR3 were generated from a genomic DNA template. One entry per CDR3 protein, called by TCRdb with MiXCR from the reads. This sample carries 98,000 or so distinct CDR3 sequences, around 50% of them seen once, and the ten largest clones take roughly 34%. Findings and limits, study-wide: The study found no significant CD8+ Simpson's diversity difference between patients and controls. Patients and controls were found to share over 25 CD8+ CDR3 sequences.

With regard to this clonotype: Its cognate antigen is unknown.

Input material: sorted CD4+, CD8+, or CD8+CD57+ T cells (not recorded which) from PBMCs. This chain connects TRBV7-8 to TRBJ2-1; D tentatively fits TRBD1 or TRBD2 (5 bases each). This clonotype originated in a human donor in good health, serving as a control. This CDR3 reads CASSLGPGPIYNEQFF. CDR3 coding DNA: TGTGCCAGCAGCTTAGGGCCGGGGCCTATCTACAATGAGCAGTTCTTC.